The clone carrying this T cell receptor beta chain occurred many times. The V gene's germline CDR1 is SEHNR and CDR2 FQNEAQ (reference sequence). This CDR3 is built from 12 residues. Trimming removed 2 bases from V and 5 bases from J, with 6 bases in between. Time point defined: blood at routine non-recurrence follow-up after resection. Sequencing of whole RNA from tumor, nontumor lung or frozen PBMC involved no sorting. The data are from a study of spatial heterogeneity in lung cancer. A unique molecular identifier was carried by every single TCR cDNA molecule. From the 5' RACE reads, TCRdb called clonotypes with MiXCR, one entry per CDR3 protein. The sample shows 45,000 to 65,000 distinct CDR3 sequences, more than 6.5% of them seen only once.

The gene calls are TRBV7-9 and TRBJ1-1, with D uncertain. The TCR sequence derives from a female donor with early-stage non-small cell lung cancer. The material sequenced was PBMCs, taken at follow-up. The CDR3 sequence: CASSLKGTEAFF. In DNA, the CDR3 is TGTGCCAGCAGCTTAAAAGGGACTGAAGCTTTCTTT. The variable domain in full, completed from reference TRBV7-9 and TRBJ1-1, reads DTGVSQNPRHKITKRGQNVTFRCDPISEHNRLYWYRQTLGQGPEFLTYFQNEAQLEKSRLLSDRFSAERPKGSFSTLEIQRTEQGDSAMYLCASSLKGTEAFFGQGTRLTVV.